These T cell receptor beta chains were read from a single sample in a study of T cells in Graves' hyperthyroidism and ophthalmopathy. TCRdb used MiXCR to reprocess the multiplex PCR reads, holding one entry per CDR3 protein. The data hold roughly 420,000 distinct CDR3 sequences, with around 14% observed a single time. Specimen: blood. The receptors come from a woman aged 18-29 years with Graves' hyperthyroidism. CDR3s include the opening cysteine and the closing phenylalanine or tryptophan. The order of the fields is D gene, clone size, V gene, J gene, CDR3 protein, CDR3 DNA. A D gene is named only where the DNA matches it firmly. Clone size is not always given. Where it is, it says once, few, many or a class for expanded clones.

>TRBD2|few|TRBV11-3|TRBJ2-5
CASSLEGTSGREYF
TGTGCCAGCAGCCTAGAAGGGACTAGCGGGAGGGAGTACTTC
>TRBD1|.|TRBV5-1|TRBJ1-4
CASSLGTGRDEKLFF
TGCGCCAGCAGCTTGGGGACAGGGAGAGATGAAAAACTGTTTTTT
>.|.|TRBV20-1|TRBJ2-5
CSARVTGVQTETQYF
TGCAGTGCTAGAGTTACGGGAGTTCAGACGGAGACCCAGTACTTC
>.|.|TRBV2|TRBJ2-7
CARGQSSYEQYF
TGTGCCAGGGGGCAGAGCTCCTACGAGCAGTACTTC
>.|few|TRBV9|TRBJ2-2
CASSVSYGGAELFF
TGTGCCAGCAGCGTAAGCTACGGGGGCGCGGAGCTGTTTTTT
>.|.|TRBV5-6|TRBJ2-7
CASSSRQVFPYEQYF
TGTGCCAGCAGCTCGCGACAGGTATTTCCCTACGAGCAGTACTTC
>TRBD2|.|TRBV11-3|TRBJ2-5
CASSLLAGEGETQYF
TGTGCCAGCAGCTTATTAGCGGGAGAGGGAGAGACCCAGTACTTC
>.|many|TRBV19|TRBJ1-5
CASSVGPLGNQPQHF
TGTGCCAGTAGTGTAGGGCCCTTGGGCAATCAGCCCCAGCATTTT
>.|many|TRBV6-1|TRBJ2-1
CAIGLGWGGPGDEQFF
TGTGCCATTGGGTTAGGTTGGGGGGGCCCTGGGGATGAGCAGTTCTTC
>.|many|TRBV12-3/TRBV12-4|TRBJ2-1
CASSFSLAEQFF
TGTGCCAGCAGTTTCAGTCTAGCGGAGCAGTTCTTC
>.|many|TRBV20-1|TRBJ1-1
CSASLLGMNTEAFF
TGCAGTGCTAGCCTGCTAGGGATGAACACTGAAGCTTTCTTT